This entry is about one TCR beta chain. Clones were read by immunoSEQ multiplex PCR, and TCRdb kept only the in-frame ones, dropping some. The sample yields under 250,000 clones, 80% to 85% seen once. V was shortened by 5 bases and J by 8 bases, with 16 bases between the two germline ends. The CDR3 runs to 14 residues. Germline loops: CDR1 MGHDK, CDR2 SYGVNS. These data come from a study of blood T cell repertoires in COVID-19. Looking at the study overall: Acute and convalescent COVID-19 specimens originated in the United States, Italy and Spain.

The chain uses TRBV25-1 and TRBJ1-3; D possibly corresponds to TRBD1 (5 bases). The clonotype comes from a man aged 40-49 years with acute or convalescent COVID-19. Sequenced input: peripheral blood. The CDR3 DNA sequence: TGTGCCAGCAGTCGGCAGGGTGGAATGCACACCATATATTTT. Translated: CASSRQGGMHTIYF.